Given below is one T cell receptor (beta chain) in context. The data were taken from a study of graft-versus-host responses after intestinal transplantation. Study details: Tacrolimus plus steroids were given to all recipients for around three years, preceded by anti-thymocyte globulin induction.

Study findings and constraints: GvH clones were found in recipient marrow; some appeared first in ileum or blood. Association was observed between peak circulating GvH clone levels and early post-transplant HvG declines.

Produced via immunoSEQ multiplex PCR; TCRdb's table is partial and in-frame only. The table lists approximately 20,000 clones, over 35% of them singletons, with 0.9% in the top ten. This CDR3 has 15 amino acids. The trim removed 3 bases at V and 3 bases at J, leaving 6 bases unmatched. Germline V CDR1 and CDR2: SEHNR, FQNEAQ (reference sequence). CD4 and CD8 responders that proliferated in the reaction were FACS-sorted. The receptor comes from a human patient who received an intestinal transplant. The source material was alloreactive CD4+ T cells from a mixed lymphocyte reaction culture, sampled before intestinal transplant. Specified subset: CFSE-low proliferating T cells sorted from approximately 6-day pre-transplant mixed lymphocyte reaction (GvH or HvG direction). The J gene is TRBJ2-3, the V gene TRBV7-9; 7 bases map to TRBD1. DNA for the CDR3: TGTGCCAGCAGCTTGACAGGGAGATCAACAGATACGCAGTATTTT. This encodes CASSLTGRSTDTQYF.